Following are 17 T cell receptor beta chains from one sample sequenced in a study of blood T cell repertoires in COVID-19 (TCRdb year 2020). Libraries were made using the immunoSEQ multiplex PCR assay. TCRdb provides this immuneACCESS table in a form limited to in-frame rearrangements. Some clones are lacking; in checked studies, under half of them reflect an unresolved V gene, and why the rest are absent is not known. In this sample the table shows some 140,000 clones, about four fifths of which occur a single time. The ten largest account for roughly 29% of the sample. Material: peripheral blood. The receptors derive from a woman aged 60-75 years with acute or convalescent COVID-19.

This clone was observed a handful of times. The chain employs TRBV15 and TRBJ2-1; D may be TRBD2 (6 bases). With 0 bases removed from V and 6 bases from J, the gap between germline ends came to 9 bases. From germline, CDR1 is LNHNV and CDR2 YYDKDF (reference sequence). CDR3 size: 14 residues. The CDR3 DNA reads as TGTGCCACCAGCAGAGACAGGGAGGTCAATGAGCAGTTCTTC. It yields the protein CATSRDREVNEQFF.

The V and J genes are TRBV30 and TRBJ1-3, with a possible D match to TRBD1 (6 bases). Germline CDR1 is GTSNPN and CDR2 is SVGIG (reference sequence). Trimming left V 0 bases short and J 1 base short, with 10 bases between. The CDR3 length is 15 residues. CDR3 protein: CAWSVGRGSGNTIYF. CDR3 in DNA: TGTGCCTGGAGTGTTGGCAGGGGATCTGGAAACACCATATATTTT.

The CDR3 spells CASSYFGGSSGNTIYF. The CDR3 DNA sequence: TGTGCCAGCAGTTACTTCGGCGGGTCCTCTGGAAACACCATATATTTT. The V gene is TRBV6-5, the J gene TRBJ1-3; D not certain. The length of the CDR3 is 16 residues. Trimming cost V 1 base and J 0 bases, with 10 bases left between them. Looked up from germline, CDR1 is MNHEY and CDR2 is SVGAGI.

The chain joins TRBV6-4 to TRBJ1-2; TRBD1 aligns across 7 bases. The CDR3 covers 13 residues. CDR1 is MRHNA and CDR2 is SNTAGT in the germline V gene. The V and J ends lost 7 bases and 4 bases, in that order; junction bases with no gene match: 6. In DNA, the CDR3 is TGTGCCAGCAAAAGGGGGCCATTCTATGGCTACACCTTC. Protein: CASKRGPFYGYTF.

A few counts support this clone. V and J are TRBV5-4 and TRBJ2-5; 7 nucleotides line up with TRBD2. The J segment lost 5 bases and the V segment lost 5 bases, leaving 6 bases of the junction unmatched. Looked up from germline, CDR1 is SGHNT and CDR2 is YYREEE (reference sequence). The CDR3 is made up of 13 amino acids. The CDR3 region has the DNA TGTGCCAGCAGGGGGAGGGGCCTCGAGACCCAGTACTTC. As protein: CASRGRGLETQYF.

The chain uses TRBV5-4 and TRBJ1-1; D gene ambiguous. Germline-derived CDR1 and CDR2 are SGHNT and YYREEE (reference sequence). The CDR3 totals 17 residues. Trimming took off 4 bases at V and 3 bases at J, with 22 bases between the two ends. The CDR3 coding sequence is TGTGCCAGCAGCCCGACTTTAACAGTTAAGGACTACACTGAAGCTTTCTTT. Amino acids: CASSPTLTVKDYTEAFF.

This chain connects TRBV3-1 (or the pseudogene TRBV3-2) to TRBJ1-2; tentatively, D is TRBD1 (5 bases). V lost 3 bases, J lost 8 bases, and 13 bases lay in between. The CDR3 consists of 13 residues. Germline V CDR1 and CDR2: LGHDT, YNNKEL (reference sequence). Written as DNA, the CDR3 is TGTGCCAGCAGCCACGTCCCGGGGGAAGGCTACACCTTC. This gives the protein CASSHVPGEGYTF.

This chain connects TRBV9 to TRBJ1-1; TRBD1 matches at 7 bases. Germline V CDR1 and CDR2: SGDLS, YYNGEE. The CDR3 consists of 15 residues. The junction had 8 bases not matched to a gene; V was cut back by 2 bases and J by 4 bases. The CDR3, as DNA: TGTGCCAGCAGCGTTGGGGACAGAAGTGGCACTGAAGCTTTCTTT. This gives the protein CASSVGDRSGTEAFF.

This clone occurred a few times. This sequence joins TRBV2 and TRBJ2-7, with 9 bases that match TRBD1. CDR3 length equals 14 residues. The germline V gene encodes CDR1 SNHLY and CDR2 FYNNEI. V gave up 5 bases and J gave up 4 bases; unmatched junction bases: 6. As DNA, the CDR3 is TGTGCCAGCAGTCCACAGGGGGCAGGGTACGAGCAGTACTTC. Translated: CASSPQGAGYEQYF.

The rearrangement links TRBV2 to TRBJ2-2, with D maybe TRBD1 (6 bases). CDR1 is SNHLY, CDR2 FYNNEI, per germline. The CDR3 length is 15 residues. Trimming removed 5 bases from V and 6 bases from J, with 16 bases in between. CDR3 residues: CASSQQGLRAGELFF. As DNA, the CDR3 is TGTGCCAGCAGTCAACAGGGTCTTAGGGCCGGGGAGCTGTTTTTT.

The V gene is TRBV19, the J gene TRBJ2-7; perhaps TRBD2 as D (6 bases). The CDR3 contains 14 residues. Germline V gene sequence: CDR1 LNHDA, CDR2 SQIVND (reference sequence). With 6 bases removed from V and 5 bases from J, the gap between germline ends came to 17 bases. The CDR3: CASRPRGSGNEQYF. The CDR3 DNA reads TGTGCCAGTAGGCCACGGGGGTCCGGGAACGAGCAGTACTTC.

The rearrangement joins TRBV27 to TRBJ2-3; a possible D gene is TRBD1 (5 bases). Trimming removed 3 bases from V and 4 bases from J, with 8 bases in between. The CDR3 is made up of 13 amino acids. Germline CDR1 reads MNHEY; CDR2 reads SMNVEV (reference sequence). The CDR3 sequence: CASSFQGSDTQYF. CDR3 coding DNA: TGTGCCAGCAGTTTCCAGGGTTCAGATACGCAGTATTTT.

There are a few counts of this clone. This sequence joins TRBV19 and TRBJ1-5, with D possibly TRBD1 on 5 matching bases. Trimming took off 5 bases at V and 5 bases at J, with 16 bases between the two ends. CDR3 size: 15 residues. Germline CDR1 is LNHDA and CDR2 is SQIVND (reference sequence). Here the CDR3 reads CASSEGLWPYQPQHF. In DNA, the CDR3 is TGTGCCAGTAGTGAGGGACTCTGGCCCTATCAGCCCCAGCATTTT.

This chain uses TRBV6-5 with TRBJ1-1; D uncertain. The CDR3 covers 15 residues. V lost 7 bases to trimming and J lost 0 bases, with 15 bases between them. Germline assignment: CDR1 MNHEY and CDR2 SVGAGI. The CDR3 here is CASKEPGGMNTEAFF. DNA for the CDR3: TGTGCCAGCAAAGAGCCAGGAGGGATGAACACTGAAGCTTTCTTT.

V gene TRBV19 combines with J gene TRBJ1-1; 9 bases are shared with TRBD1. Per germline, CDR1 LNHDA and CDR2 SQIVND (reference sequence). The CDR3 consists of 14 residues. V dropped 5 bases and J dropped 1; count of bases not matched to a gene: 2. The CDR3 sequence: CASSDRGRNTEAFF. For the CDR3, the DNA is TGTGCCAGTAGTGACAGGGGGAGGAACACTGAAGCTTTCTTT.

This clone was observed a single time. V and J are TRBV18 and TRBJ2-7, with TRBD1 identical over 8 bases. CDR1 is KGHSH and CDR2 is LQKENI in the germline V gene. The CDR3 is made up of 13 amino acids. Losses at the gene ends were 8 bases for V and 7 bases for J; bases not matched to a gene: 10. The CDR3, as DNA: TGTGCCAGCCGAGAGGACAGGGTGGGGGAGCAGTACGTC. Protein product: CASREDRVGEQYV.

The chain is built from TRBV11-2 and TRBJ2-7; D may be TRBD2 (5 bases). In germline, CDR1 is SGHAT, CDR2 FQNNGV. The CDR3 is 15 amino acids. The ends were cut back, 4 bases at V and 1 base at J, with 14 bases in the middle. This CDR3 is CASSSNPRGSYEQYF. As DNA, the CDR3 is TGTGCCAGCAGCTCTAACCCCCGGGGTTCCTACGAGCAGTACTTC.